This TCR beta chain was observed in a study of OX40 agonist ivuxolimab in advanced cancers. About the study: Patients received ivuxolimab, an intravenous treatment, every 2 weeks at 0.01 to 10 mg/kg.

Points on this clone: The antigen is not known.

Study-level findings and limits: Clones of CD4+ and CD8+ blood T cells grew by week 6 at doses of 0.1 to 3.0 mg/kg. People who partly responded at 0.1-3.0 mg/kg had some of the least clonal expansion seen. Some of the nonresponding patients also showed low levels of normalized T-cell clonal expansion.

The CDR3 length is 15 residues. CDR1 and CDR2 (germline): SGHVS, FNYEAQ. V lost 5 bases, J lost 9 bases, and 19 bases lay in between. The method was immunoSEQ multiplex PCR; TCRdb's version includes in-frame clones alone and lacks a portion of them. The sample comprises approximately 60,000 clones, around 85% of which are singletons, and more than 2.5% rests with the top ten. This sequence was found in an adult with an advanced solid tumor such as melanoma, head and neck, liver or kidney cancer. The chain recombines TRBV7-6 with TRBJ2-2, with D hard to call. The sample was CD4+ or CD8+ T cells sorted from blood, taken in a trial of the OX40 agonist ivuxolimab. The CDR3 nucleotides read TGTGCCAGCAGCGTAGACATAGGTACCCGGAGGGAGCTGTTTTTT. Translated: CASSVDIGTRRELFF.